The present T cell receptor (beta chain) was sequenced within a study of post-analysis software for immune sequencing data (dated by TCRdb to about 2015). For the study in its entirety: Relapsing-remitting, secondary progressive and progressive-relapsing multiple sclerosis were recorded as disease courses, and subtype annotation was lacking for some patients. A subset of samples was prepared in parallel using single-end sample barcoding, then pooled and co-amplified after Illumina adapter ligation. The multiple sclerosis patient repertoires were compared with more than 9 previously published healthy control repertoires from donors aged about 6 to 26 years. The study at large found these results: Significantly higher frequencies in patients than in controls were found for roughly five TRBV segments, including TRBV5-6, TRBV5-1 and TRBV20-1. Direct clustering with F measure showed strong co-clustering of samples prepared in the same batch, prompting a batch-effect correction. Normalized Chao1 diversity was significantly lower in multiple sclerosis patients than controls, suggesting substantial peripheral T-cell clonal expansion. The control group was slightly older than the multiple sclerosis patient group.

The germline V gene provides CDR1 SGHRS and CDR2 YFSETQ. Its CDR3 holds 16 amino acids, cysteine through phenylalanine. Only CDR3 DNA is held: 48 bases, read in frame from base 1. Clipping removes 0 bases from V and 0 bases from J, with 3 as the unmatched junction base count. Library preparation employed PCR. Sequencer: Illumina HiSeq 2500. To reduce PCR and sequencing biases, unique molecular identifiers were built into the TCR beta cDNA libraries. Some 500,000 cDNA molecules were obtained per 1 to 10 million input T cells, so each molecule approximated one T cell. The same protocol used for the earlier healthy control dataset was applied to prepare and sequence the patient libraries. Samples belonging to the same batch were prepared together, multiplexed and sequenced on a shared HiSeq lane. Turning to the authors' computational methods: Raw barcoded reads were processed with MIGEC, discarding single-read molecular identifier groups before consensus assembly and CDR3 extraction. Clonotype tables were post-analysed with VDJtools, normalizing diversity by down-sampling all datasets to the smallest sample size. In repertoire overlap clustering, CDR3 amino acid sequences, but not nucleotide sequences, were matched to correct batch-related cross-sample contamination. The public reads were run again by TCRdb, first through fastp at Q25 and then through MiXCR, and only productive beta chains were kept. Rows with a matching CDR3 protein are joined into one entry that keeps the most common DNA and genes. The V and J calls and clone size come from TCRdb's table, not from the authors' own analysis. This sample lists hundreds of thousands of distinct CDR3 sequences; 25% to 30% were detected once. In total, the top ten clones hold 0.55% to 0.65% of the sample.

As for this clonotype: This receptor's antigen is unknown. Base qualities are not recorded, but no much larger clone differs from it by a single base.

To demonstrate the VDJtools post-analysis software, the study profiled TCR beta repertoires from the peripheral blood of about a dozen young patients with multiple sclerosis. The multiple sclerosis patients were children and adolescents between about 6 and 16 years of age. The sequence was obtained from a girl between 10 and 17 years old with multiple sclerosis. The sample taken for sequencing was blood. Recombination linked TRBV5-1 to TRBJ1-5; 7 bases in between match TRBD1. The base sequence is TGCGCCAGCAGCTTGGGAGGGACAGATAGCAATCAGCCCCAGCATTTT. It is translated as CASSLGGTDSNQPQHF. The CDR3, completed at both ends by the reference TRBV5-1 and TRBJ1-5 genes, gives the full variable domain KAGVTQTPRYLIKTRGQQVTLSCSPISGHRSVSWYQQTPGQGLQFLFEYFSETQRNKGNFPGRFSGRQFSNSRSEMNVSTLELGDSALYLCASSLGGTDSNQPQHFGDGTRLSIL.